Detailed here is one TCR beta chain. Its matching antigen is unknown. A junction end diverges from the germline sequence, so it may reflect a read error. This record comes from a study of identical twins. TCRdb ran MiXCR on the 5' RACE reads and lists one entry per CDR3 protein. The data hold approximately 1.8 million distinct CDR3 sequences, with less than 35% observed a single time. Every donor was a healthy Caucasian. Study conclusions and caveats: Weaker excess twin sharing was seen among beta out-of-frame sequences.

Germline loops: CDR1 SQVTM, CDR2 ANQGSEA. The CDR3 spans 10 residues. Material for sequencing was cord blood. This TCR was sampled from a newborn girl in good health. The gene calls are TRBV29-1 and TRBJ1-2; D call uncertain. The CDR3 sequence: CSVETYGYIF. The CDR3 coding sequence is TGCAGCGTTGAGACTTATGGCTACATCTTC.